What follows are 22 T cell receptor beta chains derived from one specimen sequenced in a study of T cell repertoires in cytomegalovirus infection. TCRdb reprocessed the reads via MiXCR and lists one record per CDR3 protein. The table lists approximately 49,000 distinct CDR3 sequences, around a fifth of them singletons. No antigen has been identified for these receptors. The material sequenced was CD8+ T cells from cultured PBMCs, taken from culture after CMV antigen stimulation. These receptors originate from a human donor in good health (CMV status not recorded). Some clones in this sample may be carry-over from other donors' samples.

This clonotype is labeled as medium-sized (0.01 to 0.1%). V gene TRBV10-3 combines with J gene TRBJ2-7; no clear D. Per the germline V gene, CDR1 is ENHRY and CDR2 is SYGVKD. Trimming took off 3 bases at V and 6 bases at J, with 12 bases between the two ends. CDR3 length equals 13 residues. CDR3 DNA: TGTGCCATCAGTGAATTTTTTGGGGTCGAGCAGTACTTC. Encoded protein: CAISEFFGVEQYF.

This clonotype was seen ten or more times. The chain has TRBV7-2 and TRBJ2-1, with D unclear. The CDR3 runs to 13 residues. V was trimmed by 6 bases and J by 4 bases, leaving 10 bases between them. Germline V lookup: CDR1 SGHTA, CDR2 FQGNSA. CDR3 protein: CASRQAGYNEQFF. The CDR3, as DNA: TGTGCCAGCAGACAAGCCGGGTACAATGAGCAGTTCTTC.

This clonotype has just one count. At one end the junction does not follow the germline gene, possibly because of a read error. The chain uses TRBV20-1 and TRBJ1-2; possible D gene TRBD1, 6 bases. Germline V lookup: CDR1 DFQATT, CDR2 SNEGSKA (reference sequence). CDR3 length: 9 residues. The CDR3 spells CSARTRQVF. The CDR3 coding sequence is TGCAGTGCTAGAACCCGACAGGTCTTC.

CDR3 in DNA: TGTGCCAGCAGTTTAACAGGGCAGGGTAGCCATTCACCCCTCCACTTT. Protein sequence: CASSLTGQGSHSPLHF. This chain links TRBV28 with TRBJ1-6, with D perhaps matching TRBD1 (6 bases). The CDR3 contains 16 residues. Trimming took 2 bases from V and 8 from J, leaving 16 bases between them. The germline V gene has CDR1 MDHEN and CDR2 SYDVKM. Combining the CDR3 with reference TRBV28 and TRBJ1-6 gives the whole variable domain DVKVTQSSRYLVKRTGEKVFLECVQDMDHENMFWYRQDPGLGLRLIYFSYDVKMKEKGDIPEGYSVSREKKERFSLILESASTNQTSMYLCASSLTGQGSHSPLHFGNGTRLTVT.

This clonotype has a handful of counts. The gene calls are TRBV7-6 and TRBJ1-1, with D perhaps TRBD1 (5 bases). Germline CDR1 reads SGHVS; CDR2 reads FNYEAQ. This CDR3 comprises 18 residues. Trimming left V 6 bases short and J 0 bases short, with 23 bases between. The CDR3 DNA reads as TGTGCCAGCAGTACCCTATCCGGGGGTTCGTATCTGAACACTGAAGCTTTCTTT. Its translation is CASSTLSGGSYLNTEAFF.

This clonotype showed up just a few times. The chain is built from TRBV11-3 and TRBJ2-3; TRBD1 matches 8 bases. There are 15 residues in the CDR3. V lost 5 bases to trimming and J lost 4 bases; unmatched junction nucleotides: 8. Germline CDR1 SGHNT, CDR2 YENEEA. This chain's CDR3 is CASSPQGAGSDTQYF. DNA for the CDR3: TGTGCCAGCAGCCCTCAGGGGGCCGGATCAGATACGCAGTATTTT.

This clonotype came up a few times. V gene TRBV11-2 combines with J gene TRBJ2-7, with 7 bases that match TRBD1. With V trimmed by 5 bases and J by 4 bases, 11 bases remained unmatched. This CDR3 is built from 15 residues. CDR1 and CDR2 (germline): SGHAT, FQNNGV. CDR3 amino acids: CASSLRQGRLYEQYF. CDR3 bases: TGTGCCAGCAGCCTGCGACAGGGACGACTATACGAGCAGTACTTC.

The CDR3 DNA reads TGTGCCATCAGTGAGTCTTTGGAACTAGCGGGGTTCAATGAGCAGTTCTTC. Protein sequence: CAISESLELAGFNEQFF. The V and J genes are TRBV10-3 and TRBJ2-1; 10 nucleotides align to TRBD2. V lost 0 bases, J lost 6 bases, and 8 bases stayed unmatched. This CDR3 contains 17 residues. The V gene's germline CDR1 is ENHRY and CDR2 SYGVKD.

The chain has TRBV6-4 and TRBJ2-1, with a possible D match to TRBD1 (5 bases). CDR3 size: 12 residues. V lost 5 bases, J lost 4 bases, and 6 bases lay in between. In germline, CDR1 is MRHNA, CDR2 SNTAGT. This chain's CDR3 is CASSKGYNEQFF. The CDR3 DNA reads TGTGCCAGCAGTAAGGGGTACAATGAGCAGTTCTTC.

The chain has TRBV12-3 or TRBV12-4 and TRBJ2-5, with 12 bases identical to TRBD2. The CDR3 runs to 15 residues. With 7 bases clipped from V and 3 bases from J, the junction kept 6 bases outside the gene matches. The chain's CDR3 is CASTLAGGLEETQYF. CDR3 nucleotide sequence: TGTGCCAGCACCCTAGCGGGGGGGCTCGAAGAGACCCAGTACTTC.

In its sample, this clonotype was seen a few times. The chain combines TRBV11-1 with TRBJ2-1; 9 bases fit TRBD1. The germline gives CDR1 SGHAT, CDR2 FQDESV (reference sequence). V shed 6 bases, J shed 8 bases, and the junction held 26 bases outside the gene matches. The CDR3 covers 20 residues. The CDR3 DNA reads TGTGCCAGCAGATTCGCCGGGACAGGGCGAGTTGCGGGAGTCCTTGATGAGCAGTTCTTC. This gives the protein CASRFAGTGRVAGVLDEQFF.

There are a few counts of this clonotype. This CDR3 reads CASSFLTGGGNTIYF. In nucleotides, the CDR3 is TGTGCCAGCAGTTTCCTAACAGGAGGAGGAAACACCATATATTTT. The J gene is TRBJ1-3, the V gene TRBV28, with D perhaps TRBD1 (5 bases). The germline V gene encodes CDR1 MDHEN and CDR2 SYDVKM. There are 15 residues in the CDR3. The V gene lost 3 bases and the J gene lost 4 bases, with 13 bases spanning the gap.

The chain couples TRBV11-1 to TRBJ1-1; TRBD1 agrees at 9 bases. After removal of 4 bases from V and 0 bases from J, the junction contained 6 bases not matched to a gene. Germline CDR1 SGHAT, CDR2 FQDESV (reference sequence). The CDR3 contains 16 residues. The DNA of the CDR3 is TGTGCCAGCAGCTACAGGACAGGGGTTCTGAACACTGAAGCTTTCTTT. This encodes CASSYRTGVLNTEAFF.

This sequence joins TRBV7-6 and TRBJ2-7; 10 bases align to TRBD2. This CDR3 is built from 16 residues. With V trimmed by 2 bases and J by 5 bases, 9 bases remained unmatched. The V gene's germline CDR1 is SGHVS and CDR2 FNYEAQ. The chain's CDR3 is CASSLNPAGGPNEQYF. CDR3 bases: TGTGCCAGCAGCTTAAATCCAGCGGGAGGGCCTAACGAGCAGTACTTC.

This clonotype was seen a few times. V usage is TRBV28 and J usage is TRBJ1-2; TRBD1 matches at 7 bases. J lost 4 bases, V lost 3 bases, and 8 bases had no gene match. This CDR3 is built from 15 residues. CDR1 is MDHEN and CDR2 is SYDVKM in the germline V gene. CDR3 sequence reads: CASSFSQGDSYGYTF. The CDR3 nucleotides read TGTGCCAGCAGTTTTAGCCAGGGGGATTCCTATGGCTACACCTTC.

This clonotype was counted only a few times. CDR3 in DNA: TGTGCCAGCAGTCCTTCGCTAGCGGGAGGGAACACCGGGGAGCTGTTTTTT. Translation: CASSPSLAGGNTGELFF. The gene calls are TRBV27 and TRBJ2-2; TRBD2 matches at 11 bases. This CDR3 has 17 residues. Germline V lookup: CDR1 MNHEY, CDR2 SMNVEV (reference sequence). The V gene end was trimmed by 5 bases and the J gene end by 1 base; junction bases not matched to a gene: 6.

There are many counts of this clonotype. CDR3 DNA: TGTGCCAGCAGTGAAGTCAGGGGGAGAGCCAAAAACATTCAGTACTTC. Amino acids: CASSEVRGRAKNIQYF. The chain couples TRBV6-1 to TRBJ2-4, with TRBD1 matching 7 bases. J was trimmed by 0 bases and V by 1 base; bases with no gene match: 3. Germline V gene data show CDR1 as MNHNS and CDR2 as SASEGT. The CDR3 consists of 16 residues.

The V call is TRBV5-1, the J call TRBJ2-1; D is uncertain. V shed 2 bases and J shed 8 bases, with 14 bases lying between them. CDR1 SGHRS and CDR2 YFSETQ come from the germline V gene. This CDR3 is built from 14 residues. CDR3 region: CASSLRSPADEQFF. The DNA for the CDR3 is TGCGCCAGCAGCTTAAGATCACCGGCGGATGAGCAGTTCTTC. Together with reference TRBV5-1 and TRBJ2-1, the CDR3 gives the full variable domain: KAGVTQTPRYLIKTRGQQVTLSCSPISGHRSVSWYQQTPGQGLQFLFEYFSETQRNKGNFPGRFSGRQFSNSRSEMNVSTLELGDSALYLCASSLRSPADEQFFGPGTRLTVL.

This clonotype was recorded a few times. V is TRBV27 and J is TRBJ1-5; the D is unclear. Trimming left V 7 bases short and J 2 bases short, with 6 bases between. This CDR3 is built from 12 residues. Germline loops: CDR1 MNHEY, CDR2 SMNVEV (reference sequence). In nucleotides, the CDR3 is TGTGCCAGCACGGATGGCAATCAGCCCCAGCATTTT. Translation: CASTDGNQPQHF.

The J gene is TRBJ2-5, the V gene TRBV12-3 or TRBV12-4, with D tentatively TRBD1 or TRBD2 (5 bases each). Trimming left V 5 bases short and J 1 base short, with 20 bases between. CDR3 length: 17 amino acids. The CDR3, as DNA: TGTGCCAGCAGTCCGGTGGAGAGGGGCGCCCCCCAAGAGACCCAGTACTTC. Protein: CASSPVERGAPQETQYF.

This clonotype occurred a few times. The chain links TRBV6-2 or TRBV6-3 to TRBJ2-1, with D possibly TRBD1 on 6 matching bases. Germline CDR1 MNHEY, CDR2 SVGEGT. This CDR3 spans 16 amino acids. V gave up 4 bases and J gave up 4 bases, with 17 bases separating them. Here the CDR3 DNA reads TGTGCCAGCAGTTCCCTCATCAGGGGCCTTTACAATGAGCAGTTCTTC. Amino acids: CASSSLIRGLYNEQFF.

This rearrangement joins TRBV7-2 to TRBJ1-6; no clear D. CDR3 length equals 15 residues. Trimming shortened V by 3 bases and J by 7 bases, and 13 bases separated the two germline ends. Germline values: CDR1 SGHTA, CDR2 FQGNSA. CDR3 DNA: TGTGCCAGCAGCTTGTCACCTCTACTAAATTCACCCCTCCACTTT. This codes for CASSLSPLLNSPLHF.